The 23 T cell receptor beta chains below were found in one sample sequenced in a study of shared clonotypes between healthy human individuals. The protocol was immunoSEQ multiplex PCR, while the TCRdb copy is restricted to in-frame clones and leaves out a portion. The sample includes about 2.1 million clones, 93% of them seen just once. Terminally differentiated effector memory CD45RA+ cells were excluded from the naive CD8 cells, which were CD45RO-negative and positively selected for CCR7. Sequences were obtained from naive CD8+ T cells from PBMCs. The receptors come from a man between 18 and 29 years old in good health. Some clones in this sample may be carry-over from other donors' samples.

J is TRBJ1-5 and V is TRBV19; the match to TRBD1 covers 9 bases. J gave up 6 bases and V 5 bases, and 5 bases lay outside the gene matches. CDR3 length: 14 residues. The germline CDR1 and CDR2 sequences are LNHDA and SQIVND (reference sequence). The CDR3 DNA reads TGTGCCAGTAGTCTCTGGGGACAGGGTCAGCCCCAGCATTTT. This gives the protein CASSLWGQGQPQHF. Together with reference TRBV19 and TRBJ1-5, the CDR3 gives the full variable domain: DGGITQSPKYLFRKEGQNVTLSCEQNLNHDAMYWYRQDPGQGLRLIYYSQIVNDFQKGDIAEGYSVSREKKESFPLTVTSAQKNPTAFYLCASSLWGQGQPQHFGDGTRLSIL.

The chain is built from TRBV12-5 and TRBJ2-1, with 10 bases fitting TRBD2. The V gene's germline CDR1 is LGHNT and CDR2 FRNRAP. V was clipped by 1 base and J by 9 bases; unmatched bases: 3. This CDR3 comprises 14 residues. The CDR3 protein is CASGLGTSGPEQFF. CDR3 nucleotide sequence: TGTGCTAGTGGTTTGGGGACTAGCGGACCTGAGCAGTTCTTC.

Note on this clone: Other DNA sequences in the sample encode the same CDR3. The gene calls are TRBV27 and TRBJ2-7; 7 nucleotides agree with TRBD1. The CDR3 runs to 16 residues. From germline, CDR1 is MNHEY and CDR2 SMNVEV (reference sequence). The V segment lost 2 bases and the J segment 1 base; nucleotides outside the gene matches: 8. CDR3 sequence (DNA): TGTGCCAGCAGTTTAAGTAGGGGGACAGTATCCTACGAGCAGTACTTC. It encodes CASSLSRGTVSYEQYF.

This clone was observed once. The gene calls are TRBV7-9 and TRBJ2-7, with unresolved D. From germline, CDR1 is SEHNR and CDR2 FQNEAQ (reference sequence). This CDR3 region has 13 residues. Trimming left V 5 bases short and J 2 bases short, with 10 bases between. The CDR3 nucleotides are TGTGCCAGCAGCCCGACCGATCCCTACGAGCAGTACTTC. Translation: CASSPTDPYEQYF.

The chain recombines TRBV4-1 with TRBJ2-2, with D possibly TRBD2 on 5 matching bases. The CDR3 sequence is 18 residues long. The ends were cut back, 0 bases at V and 3 bases at J, with 17 bases in the middle. Germline V gene data show CDR1 as MGHRA and CDR2 as YSYEKL. Here the CDR3 reads CASSQDRGNRTYTGELFF. The CDR3 DNA reads as TGCGCCAGCAGCCAAGATAGAGGGAATCGTACCTACACCGGGGAGCTGTTTTTT.

The chain has TRBV5-1 and TRBJ2-1; TRBD1 matches at 7 bases. The CDR3 contains 15 residues. CDR1 is SGHRS and CDR2 is YFSETQ in the germline V gene. The J segment lost 4 bases and the V segment lost 4 bases, leaving 8 bases of the junction unmatched. CDR3 nucleotide sequence: TGCGCCAGCAGCACCCTCACAGGGGCTTACAATGAGCAGTTCTTC. Amino acids: CASSTLTGAYNEQFF.

The CDR3: CASSADRAPYNEQFF. The CDR3 DNA sequence: TGTGCCAGCAGTGCCGACAGGGCCCCCTACAATGAGCAGTTCTTC. The chain couples TRBV2 to TRBJ2-1; 7 nucleotides match TRBD1. Germline trimming cut 4 bases from V and 2 bases from J; bases unmatched to any gene: 5. The CDR3 is 15 residues long. CDR1 and CDR2 (germline): SNHLY, FYNNEI.

The rearrangement links TRBV11-2 to TRBJ2-1, with D unresolved. CDR3 length: 13 amino acids. The V end was cut by 3 bases, the J end by 8 bases, with 11 bases between. CDR1 is SGHAT, CDR2 FQNNGV, per germline. CDR3 protein: CASSFRPWDEQFF. CDR3 bases: TGTGCCAGCAGCTTCCGGCCTTGGGATGAGCAGTTCTTC. The whole variable domain, filled in from reference TRBV11-2 and TRBJ2-1, reads EAGVAQSPRYKIIEKRQSVAFWCNPISGHATLYWYQQILGQGPKLLIQFQNNGVVDDSQLPKDRFSAERLKGVDSTLKIQPAKLEDSAVYLCASSFRPWDEQFFGPGTRLTVL.

The V and J genes are TRBV11-2 and TRBJ2-3, with D possibly being TRBD2 (5 bases). Per germline, CDR1 SGHAT and CDR2 FQNNGV. Trimming removed 1 base at V and 1 base at J, with 9 bases between. This CDR3 contains 15 residues. The CDR3 reads CASSLVYGGTDTQYF. CDR3 nucleotides: TGTGCCAGCAGCTTAGTTTACGGGGGCACAGATACGCAGTATTTT.

The V gene is TRBV7-9, the J gene TRBJ2-7; D may be TRBD1 (6 bases). CDR3 length equals 13 residues. V gave up 5 bases and J gave up 6 bases, with 14 bases separating them. Per the germline V gene, CDR1 is SEHNR and CDR2 is FQNEAQ (reference sequence). CDR3 protein: CASSKTGVGEQYF. The CDR3 DNA is TGTGCCAGCAGCAAGACAGGAGTTGGCGAGCAGTACTTC.

About this clone itself: Other DNA sequences in the same sample also yield this CDR3. The genes are TRBV4-1 and TRBJ2-7; the D gene is possibly TRBD2 (5 bases). Trimming shortened V by 1 base and J by 2 bases, and 9 bases separated the two germline ends. Looked up from germline, CDR1 is MGHRA and CDR2 is YSYEKL. The CDR3 runs to 14 residues. This chain's CDR3 is CASSQVAGPYEQYF. CDR3 nucleotides: TGCGCCAGCAGCCAAGTGGCGGGCCCCTACGAGCAGTACTTC.

The genes are TRBV7-2 and TRBJ2-7, with 8 positions matching TRBD2. The CDR3 contains 14 residues. J lost 0 bases, V lost 4 bases, and 2 bases had no gene match. Germline V gene lookup returns CDR1 SGHTA and CDR2 FQGNSA. This CDR3 is CASSSSGLSYEQYF. CDR3 bases: TGTGCCAGCAGCTCTAGCGGGCTCTCCTACGAGCAGTACTTC.

The rearrangement links TRBV5-6 to TRBJ1-5; no firm D call. Germline V gene sequence: CDR1 SGHDT, CDR2 YYEEEE. V was shortened by 1 base and J by 2 bases, with 4 bases between the two germline ends. CDR3 length equals 13 residues. DNA for the CDR3: TGTGCCAGCAGCTTGCTAGGCAATCAGCCCCAGCATTTT. Its protein product is CASSLLGNQPQHF. Based on the CDR3 plus reference TRBV5-6 and TRBJ1-5, the full variable domain is DAGVTQSPTHLIKTRGQQVTLRCSPKSGHDTVSWYQQALGQGPQFIFQYYEEEERQRGNFPDRFSGHQFPNYSSELNVNALLLGDSALYLCASSLLGNQPQHFGDGTRLSIL.

This clone was counted only a few times. Other DNA sequences in the same sample also yield this CDR3. The chain joins TRBV7-9 to TRBJ2-7; TRBD1 aligns across 8 bases. J was trimmed by 2 bases and V by 6 bases; bases with no gene match: 6. The CDR3 has 14 residues. Germline V lookup: CDR1 SEHNR, CDR2 FQNEAQ (reference sequence). The CDR3 region is CASSTGTGPYEQYF. The CDR3 DNA reads TGTGCCAGCAGTACCGGGACAGGCCCCTACGAGCAGTACTTC.

V and J are TRBV2 and TRBJ2-1; 11 bases line up with TRBD2. Germline values: CDR1 SNHLY, CDR2 FYNNEI. The CDR3 has 15 residues. V trimming: 7 bases; J trimming: 4 bases; junction bases outside the gene matches: 6. This CDR3 reads CASTKGLAEYNEQFF. As DNA, the CDR3 is TGTGCCAGCACCAAGGGACTAGCGGAGTACAATGAGCAGTTCTTC.

The chain uses TRBV5-4 and TRBJ2-7; D possibly matches TRBD1 or TRBD2 (5 bases each). There are 13 residues in the CDR3. The V gene lost 5 bases and the J gene lost 2 bases, with 11 bases spanning the gap. CDR1 and CDR2 (germline): SGHNT, YYREEE (reference sequence). CDR3 region: CASRPGPTYEQYF. CDR3 coding DNA: TGTGCCAGCAGGCCGGGGCCGACCTACGAGCAGTACTTC.

The chain couples TRBV7-9 to TRBJ1-2, with D tentatively TRBD1 (6 bases). Trimming stripped 5 bases from V and 4 bases from J, with 17 bases between. The germline V gene encodes CDR1 SEHNR and CDR2 FQNEAQ (reference sequence). The CDR3 runs to 15 residues. CDR3 nucleotides: TGTGCCAGCAGCACCACCCCAGGGGTCCCCTATGGCTACACCTTC. It translates to CASSTTPGVPYGYTF.

The chain uses TRBV6-5 and TRBJ2-1; D is possibly TRBD2 (6 bases). CDR3 length: 16 residues. Looked up from germline, CDR1 is MNHEY and CDR2 is SVGAGI. The V end was cut by 4 bases, the J end by 1 base, with 14 bases between. The CDR3 DNA reads TGTGCCAGCAGTTGGGGACTGCCTGGATCCTACAATGAGCAGTTCTTC. It translates to CASSWGLPGSYNEQFF.

The rearrangement joins TRBV9 to TRBJ2-1; no clear D. CDR1 SGDLS and CDR2 YYNGEE come from the germline V gene. CDR3 length equals 16 residues. Trimming stripped 0 bases from V and 4 bases from J, with 14 bases between. The CDR3 region is CASSVETEPYYNEQFF. The CDR3, as DNA: TGTGCCAGCAGCGTAGAAACGGAGCCTTATTACAATGAGCAGTTCTTC.

V gene TRBV27 combines with J gene TRBJ2-7; TRBD1 aligns across 10 bases. The junction had 7 bases not matched to a gene; V was cut back by 2 bases and J by 6 bases. The CDR3 loop spans 15 amino acids. Germline CDR1 MNHEY, CDR2 SMNVEV (reference sequence). Written as DNA, the CDR3 is TGTGCCAGCAGTTTAGTGACAGGGGGCAGCTCCGAGCAGTACTTC. Residues: CASSLVTGGSSEQYF.

The chain combines TRBV7-6 with TRBJ2-3, with D perhaps TRBD2 (6 bases). There are 13 residues in the CDR3. CDR1 and CDR2 (germline): SGHVS, FNYEAQ. With 6 bases removed from V and 5 bases from J, the gap between germline ends came to 12 bases. The CDR3 DNA is TGTGCCAGCAGTTCGCGGGGATTAGATACGCAGTATTTT. It translates to CASSSRGLDTQYF.

The gene calls are TRBV7-2 and TRBJ2-1; D is undetermined. Trimming took 10 bases from V and 3 from J, leaving 7 bases between them. The CDR3 contains 11 residues. Germline CDR1 SGHTA, CDR2 FQGNSA. CDR3 in amino acids: CATKSYNEQFF. CDR3 DNA sequence: TGTGCCACCAAGAGCTACAATGAGCAGTTCTTC.

This sequence joins TRBV27 and TRBJ2-7, with TRBD2 matching 8 bases. CDR3 size: 15 residues. Germline V gene lookup returns CDR1 MNHEY and CDR2 SMNVEV (reference sequence). V was clipped by 5 bases and J by 0 bases; unmatched bases: 6. Written as DNA, the CDR3 is TGTGCCAGCAGTGTAACTAGCGGCAGCTCCTACGAGCAGTACTTC. It specifies CASSVTSGSSYEQYF.